Listed below are T cell receptor beta chains from one sample, sequenced in a study of cytomegalovirus exposure and HLA in healthy donors. TCRdb keeps only in-frame clones here, not all; method: immunoSEQ multiplex PCR. This sample has about 200,000 clones, with over 65% found just once. Material for sequencing was PBMCs. Receptors were obtained from a man aged 18 to 29 in good health and CMV-seronegative. CDR3s leave out the opening cysteine and the closing phenylalanine or tryptophan.

cdr3_length,v_call,j_call,cdr3_aa
12,TRBV19,TRBJ1-1,ASYSRETNTEAF
12,TRBV2,TRBJ2-3,ASSRQGRTDTQY
8,TRBV19,TRBJ1-5,ANKYQPQH
11,TRBV29-1,TRBJ2-3,SVAPGQGNTQY
12,TRBV7-3,TRBJ2-1,ASSPSEAYNEQF
14,TRBV5-4,TRBJ2-7,ASSRGGETGVYEQY
10,TRBV10-3,TRBJ2-7,AISPGGNEQY
12,TRBV27,TRBJ2-3,ASSLKGGTDTQY
12,TRBV19,TRBJ2-1,ASSPGDRYNEQF
13,TRBV19,TRBJ2-5,ASSTRLQGGETQY
12,TRBV6-1,TRBJ1-2,ASSAGRGNYGYT
12,TRBV5-4,TRBJ2-7,ASSLAGSAYEQY
14,TRBV4-1,TRBJ2-7,ASSQVGLAGAYEQY
13,TRBV2,TRBJ2-7,ASSERAGGPYEQY
14,TRBV5-1,TRBJ2-1,ASSLMSGSPYNEQF
12,TRBV2,TRBJ2-7,ASSVRDISYEQY
12,TRBV15,TRBJ2-7,ATSRSTSGYEQY
13,TRBV2,TRBJ2-7,ASILDRVVSYEQY
12,TRBV5-6,TRBJ1-2,ASSVGTGEFGYT
12,TRBV6-1,TRBJ1-5,ASSKGQVGQPQH
12,TRBV5-6,TRBJ2-7,ASSPGQGGYEQY
14,TRBV6-5,TRBJ2-3,ASSYSGSGGTDTQY
12,TRBV5-1,TRBJ2-7,ASSLGGGNYEQY
11,TRBV28,TRBJ1-2,ASSPTGAYGYT
14,TRBV28,TRBJ2-1,ASTQQRGSSYNEQF
12,TRBV19,TRBJ2-2,ASSGLSNTGELF